This TCR beta chain was sequenced for a study of blood T cell repertoires in COVID-19. Study summary: Whether acute or convalescent, the COVID-19 samples came from the United States, Italy and Spain.

The repertoire was sequenced with immunoSEQ multiplex PCR; TCRdb's copy has only in-frame clones and lacks some. The sample has around 95,000 clones, about 80% seen once. Sequencing was carried out using peripheral blood. This TCR derives from a woman in her 70s with acute or convalescent COVID-19.

The CDR3 bases are TGTGCCAGCAGTTACTACCTACAGGGTAGTGACTATGGCTACACCTTC. It encodes CASSYYLQGSDYGYTF. V usage is TRBV6-5 and J usage is TRBJ1-2; tentatively, D is TRBD1 (6 bases). Germline V gene lookup returns CDR1 MNHEY and CDR2 SVGAGI. The CDR3 runs to 16 residues. With 1 base removed from V and 3 bases from J, the gap between germline ends came to 15 bases.